The 32 T cell receptor beta chains in this list originate from one sample, sequenced in a study of blood T cell repertoires in COVID-19 (dated by TCRdb to 2020 to 2021). Libraries came from the immunoSEQ multiplex PCR assay. As stored in TCRdb, this immuneACCESS dataset retains in-frame rearrangements with V and J assigned. A fraction of the clones does not appear; measured against another copy, unresolved V genes explain less than half of the discrepancy, and the remainder lacks a known reason. This sample gives about 270,000 clones in total; roughly 88% of them show up just once. Over 2% of the sample belongs to the ten largest clones. The sequenced sample consisted of PBMCs or T cells enriched from blood (not recorded which). These receptor sequences come from a middle-aged woman with acute COVID-19.

V and J are TRBV27 and TRBJ2-1; D is undetermined. The V end lost 2 bases, the J end lost 2 bases, and 10 bases lay between the germline ends. Germline loops: CDR1 MNHEY, CDR2 SMNVEV (reference sequence). The CDR3 has 15 amino acids. The CDR3 protein is CASSLNGNPYNEQFF. DNA of the CDR3: TGTGCCAGCAGTTTAAACGGTAACCCCTACAATGAGCAGTTCTTC.

The chain links TRBV3-1 (or the pseudogene TRBV3-2) to TRBJ2-3; tentatively, D is TRBD2 (5 bases). The germline V gene encodes CDR1 LGHDT and CDR2 YNNKEL (reference sequence). Trimming stripped 2 bases from V and 6 bases from J, with 18 bases between. CDR3 size: 16 residues. In nucleotides, the CDR3 is TGTGCCAGCAGCCAACAACGAGGGAGTCTGGGGGATACGCAGTATTTT. Translated: CASSQQRGSLGDTQYF.

The J gene is TRBJ1-2, the V gene TRBV7-2; D unclear. With 5 bases removed from V and 2 bases from J, the gap between germline ends came to 15 bases. There are 15 residues in the CDR3. Germline V gives CDR1 SGHTA, CDR2 FQGNSA. CDR3 residues: CASSPQADTNYGYTF. The CDR3 nucleotides read TGTGCCAGCAGCCCCCAAGCCGACACAAACTATGGCTACACCTTC.

This chain connects TRBV6-5 to TRBJ1-2; 10 nucleotides agree with TRBD1. Germline V gene sequence: CDR1 MNHEY, CDR2 SVGAGI. CDR3 size: 15 residues. Trimming removed 0 bases from V and 2 bases from J; junction bases left unmatched: 0. CDR3 region: CASSYSDRGNYGYTF. Written as DNA, the CDR3 is TGTGCCAGCAGTTACTCGGACAGGGGGAACTATGGCTACACCTTC.

This sequence joins TRBV3-1 (or the pseudogene TRBV3-2) and TRBJ1-5, with D possibly being TRBD1 (6 bases). V shed 4 bases and J shed 6 bases, with 10 bases lying between them. The CDR3 spans 13 residues. Germline CDR1 is LGHDT and CDR2 is YNNKEL (reference sequence). This CDR3 reads CASSRRGGQPQHF. CDR3 sequence (DNA): TGTGCCAGCAGCCGAAGGGGGGGTCAGCCCCAGCATTTT.

The V and J genes are TRBV5-1 and TRBJ2-2; a possible D gene is TRBD1 (6 bases). The CDR3 contains 16 residues. The V end was cut by 6 bases, the J end by 4 bases, with 19 bases between. In germline, CDR1 is SGHRS, CDR2 YFSETQ. This chain's CDR3 is CASTSGGGGGTGELFF. The CDR3 DNA sequence: TGCGCCAGCACCAGCGGTGGGGGCGGTGGCACCGGGGAGCTGTTTTTT. Full variable domain (remainder filled in from reference TRBV5-1 and TRBJ2-2): KAGVTQTPRYLIKTRGQQVTLSCSPISGHRSVSWYQQTPGQGLQFLFEYFSETQRNKGNFPGRFSGRQFSNSRSEMNVSTLELGDSALYLCASTSGGGGGTGELFFGEGSRLTVL.

The chain joins TRBV3-1 (or the pseudogene TRBV3-2) to TRBJ2-3; TRBD2 matches 15 bases. This CDR3 is built from 18 residues. J lost 4 bases, V lost 8 bases, and 13 bases had no gene match. The germline V gene has CDR1 LGHDT and CDR2 YNNKEL (reference sequence). In DNA form, the CDR3 reads TGTGCCAGCCCGGGACTAGCGGGAGGTCCACCTAGGTCAGATACGCAGTATTTT. It translates to CASPGLAGGPPRSDTQYF.

This clone was counted once. The gene calls are TRBV4-2 and TRBJ2-1, with 10 bases aligning to TRBD2. The CDR3 totals 18 residues. In germline, CDR1 is LGHNA, CDR2 YNFKEQ. V dropped 0 bases and J dropped 5; count of bases not matched to a gene: 10. CDR3 amino acids: CASSQEGLSGGVNNEQFF. The CDR3 DNA reads TGTGCCAGCAGCCAAGAAGGACTGAGCGGGGGGGTTAACAATGAGCAGTTCTTC.

This clone has just one count. The V and J genes are TRBV7-9 and TRBJ2-1; D possibly corresponds to TRBD2 (6 bases). V was cut by 2 bases and J by 7 bases, with 15 bases left in between. Germline V lookup: CDR1 SEHNR, CDR2 FQNEAQ (reference sequence). The CDR3 totals 15 residues. The CDR3 DNA reads TGTGCCAGCAGCTTAAATGGGCTAGCGTCGAATGAGCAGTTCTTC. Its translation: CASSLNGLASNEQFF.

A few counts support this clone. The chain has TRBV7-3 and TRBJ2-7; 9 positions match TRBD2. CDR1 SGHTA and CDR2 FQGTGA come from the germline V gene. Unmatched junction bases numbered 0, after V lost 0 bases and J lost 0 bases. The CDR3 is 15 residues long. The chain's CDR3 is CASSLTSGSSYEQYF. The CDR3 DNA reads as TGTGCCAGCAGCTTAACTAGCGGGAGCTCCTACGAGCAGTACTTC.

The V call is TRBV5-5, the J call TRBJ1-3; TRBD1 might be the D (5 bases). Germline CDR1 reads SGHKS; CDR2 reads YYEKEE (reference sequence). The V gene lost 0 bases and the J gene lost 0 bases, with 13 bases spanning the gap. This CDR3 spans 17 amino acids. The CDR3 region has the DNA TGTGCCAGCAGCTTGGCTCGACAGCCTTCCTCTGGAAACACCATATATTTT. Translated, it gives CASSLARQPSSGNTIYF.

The chain links TRBV27 to TRBJ2-2; TRBD1 is a possible D gene (5 bases). V dropped 5 bases and J dropped 4 bases, with 8 bases sitting between them. CDR1 is MNHEY, CDR2 SMNVEV, per germline (reference sequence). There are 13 residues in the CDR3. CDR3 DNA sequence: TGTGCCAGCAGTCCAAGGGGCACCGGGGAGCTGTTTTTT. It yields the protein CASSPRGTGELFF.

This chain joins TRBV28 and TRBJ1-1; a weak D match, TRBD1 (6 bases). CDR1 is MDHEN and CDR2 is SYDVKM in the germline V gene. V was trimmed by 6 bases and J by 4 bases, leaving 12 bases between them. The CDR3 loop spans 13 amino acids. CDR3 sequence: CASRVLGGTEAFF. As DNA, the CDR3 is TGTGCCAGCAGAGTTCTAGGGGGCACTGAAGCTTTCTTT.

The chain joins TRBV10-3 to TRBJ2-3, with 8 bases fitting TRBD1. Germline trimming cut 5 bases from V and 0 bases from J; bases unmatched to any gene: 16. From germline, CDR1 is ENHRY and CDR2 SYGVKD. The CDR3 length is 19 residues. CDR3 in DNA: TGTGCCATCAGTCCCTCGGGGGCCGACAGGGGCCGAAGCACAGATACGCAGTATTTT. Protein product: CAISPSGADRGRSTDTQYF.

This chain links TRBV6-2 or TRBV6-3 with TRBJ1-2; TRBD1 is a possible D gene (5 bases). The CDR3 runs 13 residues. Trimming left V 3 bases short and J 5 bases short, with 10 bases between. Germline CDR1 reads MNHEY; CDR2 reads SVGEGT. CDR3 nucleotides: TGTGCCAGCAGTTATGAGACAGCTTATGGCTACACCTTC. It is translated as CASSYETAYGYTF.

The chain combines TRBV9 with TRBJ1-2, with TRBD1 identical over 8 bases. With V trimmed by 3 bases and J by 5 bases, 3 bases remained unmatched. Germline V gene sequence: CDR1 SGDLS, CDR2 YYNGEE. The CDR3 totals 13 residues. The CDR3 DNA sequence: TGTGCCAGCAGCGAAACAGGGGGATATGGCTACACCTTC. This translates into CASSETGGYGYTF.

The gene calls are TRBV6-4 and TRBJ2-1; D unresolved. Germline-derived CDR1 and CDR2 are MRHNA and SNTAGT. The length of the CDR3 is 16 residues. V was pared by 0 bases and J by 0 bases, with 9 bases between. CDR3 nucleotides: TGTGCCAGCAGTGACTCGCACAGCTACTCCTACAATGAGCAGTTCTTC. It translates to CASSDSHSYSYNEQFF.

The chain has TRBV24-1 and TRBJ2-3; the match to TRBD2 covers 8 bases. CDR1 is KGHDR and CDR2 is SFDVKD in the germline V gene. CDR3 size: 13 residues. Unmatched junction bases numbered 3, after V lost 7 bases and J lost 4 bases. The CDR3 region has the DNA TGTGCCACCAGCGGGGGGGCCGCAGATACGCAGTATTTT. It codes for CATSGGAADTQYF.

The rearrangement uses TRBV5-4 and TRBJ1-5, with 8 nucleotides matching TRBD1. V was clipped by 0 bases and J by 4 bases; unmatched bases: 3. Germline CDR1 and CDR2: SGHNT and YYREEE (reference sequence). CDR3 length: 15 residues. CDR3 nucleotides: TGTGCCAGCAGCTTGGGACAGGGGCTAAATCAGCCCCAGCATTTT. Residues: CASSLGQGLNQPQHF. The complete variable domain, with remaining parts taken from reference TRBV5-4 and TRBJ1-5, reads ETGVTQSPTHLIKTRGQQVTLRCSSQSGHNTVSWYQQALGQGPQFIFQYYREEENGRGNFPPRFSGLQFPNYSSELNVNALELDDSALYLCASSLGQGLNQPQHFGDGTRLSIL.

Only a few counts were recorded for this clone. The V and J genes are TRBV7-9 and TRBJ2-7, with TRBD2 as a possible D gene (5 bases). This CDR3 is built from 14 residues. V lost 5 bases and J lost 3, with 14 bases in between. Germline loops: CDR1 SEHNR, CDR2 FQNEAQ (reference sequence). CDR3 in DNA: TGTGCCAGCAGCCCCAGGCTGGGGAGCTACGAGCAGTACTTC. Protein product: CASSPRLGSYEQYF. The full variable domain, completed using reference TRBV7-9 and TRBJ2-7, is DTGVSQNPRHKITKRGQNVTFRCDPISEHNRLYWYRQTLGQGPEFLTYFQNEAQLEKSRLLSDRFSAERPKGSFSTLEIQRTEQGDSAMYLCASSPRLGSYEQYFGPGTRLTVT.

The chain joins TRBV3-1 (or the pseudogene TRBV3-2) to TRBJ2-2, with TRBD1 identical over 8 bases. The trim removed 3 bases at V and 5 bases at J, leaving 8 bases unmatched. Germline V gene data show CDR1 as LGHDT and CDR2 as YNNKEL (reference sequence). This CDR3 contains 16 residues. CDR3 loop: CASSHGSTGETGELFF. In nucleotides, the CDR3 is TGTGCCAGCAGCCATGGCTCGACAGGGGAAACCGGGGAGCTGTTTTTT.

The chain joins TRBV5-1 to TRBJ1-3, with TRBD1 as a possible D gene (5 bases). From germline, CDR1 is SGHRS and CDR2 YFSETQ. This CDR3 is 15 amino acids long. Deletions cut 4 bases from V and 4 bases from J, with 15 bases between. The chain's CDR3 is CASSLNGGKGNTIYF. The DNA of the CDR3 is TGCGCCAGCAGCCTAAACGGGGGAAAAGGAAACACCATATATTTT.

In the case of this clone: The DNA is left out, because the CDR3 cannot be placed on it with certainty; the CDR3 is given as TCRdb lists it. The chain joins TRBV29-1 to TRBJ1-2; the table's D call TRBD1 went unverified against the DNA. The CDR3 is 13 amino acids long, termini counted. The germline CDR1 and CDR2 sequences are SQVTM and ANQGSEA. CDR3 protein: CSARDREGYGCTF.

There are a few counts of this clone. J is TRBJ2-5 and V is TRBV5-1, with a tentative D call TRBD1 (5 bases). Per the germline V gene, CDR1 is SGHRS and CDR2 is YFSETQ. The V and J ends lost 1 base and 2 bases respectively, with 15 bases between them. The CDR3 sequence is 16 residues long. CDR3: CASSLKLWQGQETQYF. The CDR3 DNA reads TGCGCCAGCAGCTTGAAACTCTGGCAGGGACAAGAGACCCAGTACTTC.

The chain recombines TRBV7-6 with TRBJ2-3; a weak D match, TRBD1 (5 bases). The ends were cut back, 0 bases at V and 1 base at J, with 8 bases in the middle. The CDR3 has 15 amino acids. Germline-derived CDR1 and CDR2 are SGHVS and FNYEAQ. The CDR3 DNA is TGTGCCAGCAGCTTAGCAGGGGCGGGCACAGATACGCAGTATTTT. As protein: CASSLAGAGTDTQYF.

This clone was counted once. The rearrangement joins TRBV5-6 to TRBJ2-1; a weak D match, TRBD2 (6 bases). V dropped 0 bases and J dropped 4 bases, with 11 bases sitting between them. Per germline, CDR1 SGHDT and CDR2 YYEEEE. The CDR3 sequence is 15 residues long. The CDR3 protein is CASSLEAGRYNEQFF. CDR3 nucleotides: TGTGCCAGCAGCTTGGAGGCAGGGAGGTACAATGAGCAGTTCTTC.

The rearrangement uses TRBV19 and TRBJ1-5; the D gene is possibly TRBD1 (6 bases). This CDR3 has 14 amino acids. Trimming cost V 3 bases and J 6 bases, with 12 bases left between them. Per germline, CDR1 LNHDA and CDR2 SQIVND (reference sequence). The CDR3 DNA follows: TGTGCCAGTAGTATCTGGCAGGGGCGTCAGCCCCAGCATTTT. Translating gives CASSIWQGRQPQHF. Variable domain in full (rest from reference TRBV19 and TRBJ1-5): DGGITQSPKYLFRKEGQNVTLSCEQNLNHDAMYWYRQDPGQGLRLIYYSQIVNDFQKGDIAEGYSVSREKKESFPLTVTSAQKNPTAFYLCASSIWQGRQPQHFGDGTRLSIL.

The chain carries TRBV6-5 and TRBJ1-1; weak D call: TRBD1 (5 bases). CDR3 length: 16 amino acids. The germline CDR1 and CDR2 sequences are MNHEY and SVGAGI. V shed 2 bases and J shed 6 bases, with 19 bases lying between them. DNA of the CDR3: TGTGCCAGCAGTTACGGGGGGTCAAGGGGTCCCTCTGAAGCTTTCTTT. Its protein product is CASSYGGSRGPSEAFF.

The chain combines TRBV4-1 with TRBJ2-5, with 7 bases aligning to TRBD2. The CDR3 contains 17 residues. J gave up 5 bases and V 0 bases, and 12 bases lay outside the gene matches. Germline V gene sequence: CDR1 MGHRA, CDR2 YSYEKL. CDR3 bases: TGCGCCAGCAGCCAAGATCCGAGGGGAGGGGTGTTGGAGACCCAGTACTTC. The encoded protein is CASSQDPRGGVLETQYF.

J is TRBJ2-2 and V is TRBV7-2; the D gene is possibly TRBD2 (5 bases). The CDR3 contains 15 residues. Trimming took 10 bases from V and 2 from J, leaving 17 bases between them. In germline, CDR1 is SGHTA, CDR2 FQGNSA. The CDR3 loop is CATSRRSGNTGELFF. Here the CDR3 DNA reads TGTGCCACCTCTCGGCGGAGCGGCAACACCGGGGAGCTGTTTTTT.

This clone was found once. This chain joins TRBV7-6 and TRBJ2-7; TRBD2 might be the D (7 bases). There are 16 residues in the CDR3. Germline CDR1 SGHVS, CDR2 FNYEAQ. Trimming took 3 bases from V and 1 from J, leaving 16 bases between them. Here the CDR3 DNA reads TGTGCCAGCAGCTTTGTAGGGGGGGACGGTTCCTACGAGCAGTACTTC. Translated, it gives CASSFVGGDGSYEQYF.

The V and J genes are TRBV6-5 and TRBJ1-2, with 9 bases lining up with TRBD1. Losses at the gene ends were 8 bases for V and 2 bases for J; bases not matched to a gene: 3. The V gene's germline CDR1 is MNHEY and CDR2 SVGAGI. The CDR3 has 13 amino acids. CDR3 loop: CASGTGKNYGYTF. For the CDR3, the DNA is TGTGCCAGCGGGACAGGGAAAAACTATGGCTACACCTTC.